This T cell receptor (beta chain) derives from a study of cytomegalovirus exposure and HLA in healthy donors. Regarding the study as a whole: The likely explanation for a cluster of highly shared sequence variants was sequencing artifact. Later work found most CMV-associated TCR beta chains apparently HLA-restricted.

Of note for this clone: Its antigen is currently unknown.

PCR employed 60 Vbeta and 13 Jbeta primers. Authors' methods: Roughly 11 million shared chains were among the approximately 82 million unique TCR beta chains that a later analysis counted. TCRdb keeps only in-frame clones here, not all; method: immunoSEQ multiplex PCR. That table furnishes V, J and clone size, whereas the DNA furnished D and trimming. Among some 160,000 clones listed, 70% to 85% were seen once. This CDR3 is built from 14 residues. The ends lost 5 bases at V and 5 bases at J; junction bases unmatched: 7. Germline loops: CDR1 SGHRS, CDR2 YFSETQ. Material for sequencing was PBMCs. V is TRBV5-1 and J is TRBJ2-3; TRBD2 matches 8 bases. The TCR was taken from a woman in her thirties or forties in good health and CMV-seronegative. The CDR3 sequence is CASSSSRGEDTQYF. CDR3 DNA sequence: TGCGCCAGCAGTTCCTCGCGGGGGGAAGATACGCAGTATTTT.